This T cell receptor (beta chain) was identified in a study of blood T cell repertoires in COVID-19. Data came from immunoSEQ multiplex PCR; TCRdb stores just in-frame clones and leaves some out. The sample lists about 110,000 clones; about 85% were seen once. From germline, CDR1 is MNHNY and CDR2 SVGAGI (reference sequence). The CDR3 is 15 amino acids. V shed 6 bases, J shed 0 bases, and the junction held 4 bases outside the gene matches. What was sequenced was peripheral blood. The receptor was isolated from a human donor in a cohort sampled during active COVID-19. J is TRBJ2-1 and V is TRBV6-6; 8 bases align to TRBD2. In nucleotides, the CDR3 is TGTGCCAGCAGCCCCGGGACTAGCTCCTACAATGAGCAGTTCTTC. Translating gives CASSPGTSSYNEQFF.